This T cell receptor (beta chain) emerged from a study of shared clonotypes between healthy human individuals. Study findings and constraints: Naive CD4 clonotypes overlapped across a handful of donors at roughly 4.5%.

With regard to this clone: What it binds is unknown.

The V segment lost 7 bases and the J segment 5 bases; nucleotides outside the gene matches: 9. Germline V gene data show CDR1 as SGDLS and CDR2 as YYNGEE. This CDR3 is built from 14 residues. Caucasian adults residing in Nashville, Tennessee made up all the donors. Naive CD4+ cells were CD45RA-selected; the remaining cells were memory. The assay was immunoSEQ multiplex PCR, and TCRdb's table has in-frame clones only and misses some. The table has 2 million to 3 million clones, approximately 93% seen once. Material for sequencing was naive CD4+ T cells from PBMCs. Stated subset: CD45RA+ positively selected. The TCR sequence derives from a man aged 18 to 30 in good health. Some clones in this sample may be carry-over from other donors' samples. This rearrangement joins TRBV9 to TRBJ2-3; 8 positions agree with TRBD1. The CDR3 region is CASAWQGAEDTQYF. The CDR3 DNA reads TGTGCCAGCGCTTGGCAGGGGGCGGAAGATACGCAGTATTTT.